This T cell receptor beta chain was captured in a study of cytomegalovirus exposure and HLA in healthy donors. For the study at large: It was reported in a later analysis that the same platform had been used for the 120 or so validation repertoires as for the 666 first-cohort repertoires.

From germline, CDR1 is MNHEY and CDR2 SMNVEV (reference sequence). The V gene end was trimmed by 5 bases and the J gene end by 5 bases; junction bases not matched to a gene: 5. The CDR3 has 15 residues. Generated by immunoSEQ multiplex PCR, the TCRdb table keeps only in-frame clones and is missing some. The table records roughly 150,000 clones, 85% to 90% of them present only once. The chain employs TRBV27 and TRBJ2-3; TRBD2 agrees at 12 bases. Sequences were obtained from PBMCs. The receptor comes from a woman under 30 in good health and CMV-seropositive. In nucleotides, the CDR3 is TGTGCCAGCAGTATCCCGGGACTAGCGGGAGATACGCAGTATTTT. Its protein product is CASSIPGLAGDTQYF.